These 27 T cell receptor beta chains were all obtained from the same sample, sequenced in a study of early T cells in non-severe SARS-CoV-2 infection. Using its own MiXCR run on the 5' RACE reads, TCRdb lists one record per CDR3 protein. This sample has about 61,000 distinct CDR3 sequences; 12% occur once, and the top ten carry approximately 1.2%. The specimen comprised whole blood, sampled at baseline. All receptors derive from an adult who was a healthcare worker with PCR-confirmed SARS-CoV-2 infection or an uninfected control (not recorded which). The donor label of this sample is uncertain.

This clonotype was detected only a few times. V and J are TRBV28 and TRBJ1-4, with TRBD1 matching over 12 bases. Germline values: CDR1 MDHEN, CDR2 SYDVKM. J gave up 8 bases and V 5 bases, and 6 bases lay outside the gene matches. The CDR3 is made up of 15 amino acids. The CDR3 nucleotides read TGTGCCAGCAGTCCGGGACAGGGGGCAGGGGAAAAACTGTTTTTT. It codes for CASSPGQGAGEKLFF. Using reference TRBV28 and TRBJ1-4 for the parts outside the CDR3, the full variable domain is DVKVTQSSRYLVKRTGEKVFLECVQDMDHENMFWYRQDPGLGLRLIYFSYDVKMKEKGDIPEGYSVSREKKERFSLILESASTNQTSMYLCASSPGQGAGEKLFFGSGTQLSVL.

The chain combines TRBV13 with TRBJ1-1, with TRBD1 matching 8 bases. V lost 6 bases, J lost 3 bases, and 3 bases stayed unmatched. CDR1 and CDR2 from the germline V gene are PRHDT and FYEKMQ (reference sequence). The CDR3 extends over 13 amino acids. This CDR3 is CASRGQGYTEAFF. CDR3 nucleotide sequence: TGTGCCAGCAGAGGACAGGGTTACACTGAAGCTTTCTTT.

This clonotype showed up just a few times. V gene TRBV9 combines with J gene TRBJ2-3, with a tentative D call TRBD1 (5 bases). This CDR3 region has 14 residues. Germline V gene lookup returns CDR1 SGDLS and CDR2 YYNGEE. Trimming pared 0 bases from V and 5 bases from J, leaving 10 bases between. The CDR3 nucleotides read TGTGCCAGCAGCGTAGCGCCAGACAGAGATACGCAGTATTTT. Its translation is CASSVAPDRDTQYF.

This clonotype came up many times. This chain uses TRBV24-1 with TRBJ2-2; perhaps TRBD2 as D (7 bases). The V gene lost 0 bases and the J gene lost 2 bases, with 12 bases spanning the gap. CDR3 length: 17 residues. The germline V gene encodes CDR1 KGHDR and CDR2 SFDVKD. The CDR3 here is CATSDLRRGTNTGELFF. The DNA for the CDR3 is TGTGCCACCAGTGATTTGCGGCGGGGGACAAACACCGGGGAGCTGTTTTTT.

V is TRBV30 and J is TRBJ2-5; a weak D match, TRBD1 (6 bases). The CDR3 is 14 residues long. The V gene lost 4 bases and the J gene lost 4 bases, with 16 bases spanning the gap. Germline loops: CDR1 GTSNPN, CDR2 SVGIG (reference sequence). The CDR3 reads CAWNNNRVRETQYF. In DNA, the CDR3 is TGTGCCTGGAATAACAACAGGGTACGAGAGACCCAGTACTTC.

The V gene is TRBV7-8, the J gene TRBJ1-5; D gene ambiguous. The CDR3 is 14 residues long. V lost 1 base and J lost 5, with 9 bases in between. Germline V gene data show CDR1 as SGHVS and CDR2 as FQNEAQ. CDR3 sequence: CASSLVQKDQPQHF. CDR3 bases: TGTGCCAGCAGCTTAGTACAGAAGGATCAGCCCCAGCATTTT.

There are many counts of this clonotype. The CDR3 loop is CAISETGDNSPLHF. The DNA for the CDR3 is TGTGCCATCAGTGAAACAGGAGATAATTCACCCCTCCACTTT. The rearrangement joins TRBV10-3 to TRBJ1-6, with D perhaps TRBD1 (5 bases). Germline CDR1 ENHRY, CDR2 SYGVKD. CDR3 length: 14 amino acids. V was cut by 3 bases and J by 5 bases, with 8 bases left in between.

This clonotype has a handful of counts. The rearrangement links TRBV7-2 to TRBJ2-3; D not resolved. The CDR3 has 15 amino acids. Trimming cost V 3 bases and J 3 bases, with 13 bases left between them. Germline CDR1 reads SGHTA; CDR2 reads FQGNSA. The CDR3 spells CASSFPALSTDTQYF. The CDR3 DNA reads as TGTGCCAGCAGCTTCCCGGCGCTGAGTACAGATACGCAGTATTTT.

The chain uses TRBV12-3 or TRBV12-4 and TRBJ1-4, with 7 bases identical to TRBD1. V gave up 6 bases and J gave up 8 bases; unmatched junction bases: 9. This CDR3 has 14 residues. CDR3 protein: CASSRDSPPEKLFF. The CDR3 region has the DNA TGTGCCAGCAGCCGGGACAGCCCTCCGGAAAAACTGTTTTTT.

This rearrangement joins TRBV5-1 to TRBJ2-1; D may correspond to TRBD1 or TRBD2 (5 bases each). The CDR3 runs 14 residues. Germline V gene sequence: CDR1 SGHRS, CDR2 YFSETQ. The ends were cut back, 4 bases at V and 8 bases at J, with 16 bases in the middle. The CDR3 sequence: CASSRDPSNYEQFF. CDR3 nucleotide sequence: TGCGCCAGCAGCAGGGACCCCTCGAACTATGAGCAGTTCTTC.

The J gene is TRBJ2-5, the V gene TRBV24-1; D unresolved. V was clipped by 4 bases and J by 3 bases, with 8 bases between them. Germline-derived CDR1 and CDR2 are KGHDR and SFDVKD. CDR3 size: 13 residues. This CDR3 is CATSESIKETQYF. DNA of the CDR3: TGTGCCACCAGTGAAAGTATTAAAGAGACCCAGTACTTC.

The gene calls are TRBV2 and TRBJ2-1; D gene uncertain. This CDR3 has 12 amino acids. Germline CDR1 is SNHLY and CDR2 is FYNNEI. V lost 9 bases and J lost 0, with 6 bases in between. The CDR3 DNA reads TGTGCCAGTTCTTACTCCTACAATGAGCAGTTCTTC. It yields the protein CASSYSYNEQFF.

The table lists this clonotype with a few counts. V and J are TRBV5-1 and TRBJ2-3; D is perhaps TRBD2 (6 bases). The CDR3 consists of 15 residues. Germline V gene lookup returns CDR1 SGHRS and CDR2 YFSETQ. The ends were cut back, 1 base at V and 3 bases at J, with 12 bases in the middle. The CDR3 DNA is TGCGCCAGCAGCTTGCCGTCGGGGACTACAGATACGCAGTATTTT. As protein: CASSLPSGTTDTQYF. Supplemented by reference TRBV5-1 and TRBJ2-3, the full variable domain reads KAGVTQTPRYLIKTRGQQVTLSCSPISGHRSVSWYQQTPGQGLQFLFEYFSETQRNKGNFPGRFSGRQFSNSRSEMNVSTLELGDSALYLCASSLPSGTTDTQYFGPGTRLTVL.

This chain links TRBV7-6 with TRBJ2-3; 7 nucleotides match TRBD2. V shed 5 bases and J 2 bases; nucleotides not matched to a gene: 4. CDR3 length: 14 residues. Germline V gene lookup returns CDR1 SGHVS and CDR2 FNYEAQ. The CDR3 sequence: CASSPGGYTDTQYF. The CDR3, as DNA: TGTGCCAGCAGCCCCGGGGGGTACACAGATACGCAGTATTTT.

This clonotype occurred many times. V gene TRBV12-3 or TRBV12-4 combines with J gene TRBJ2-1; TRBD2 might be the D (6 bases). This CDR3 comprises 15 residues. Trimming pared 5 bases from V and 3 bases from J, leaving 14 bases between. CDR3 protein: CASSPGRGLYNEQFF. The CDR3, as DNA: TGTGCCAGCAGTCCCGGACGGGGACTCTACAATGAGCAGTTCTTC.

This clonotype was seen at least ten times. This chain joins TRBV27 and TRBJ2-5; D gene uncertain. V lost 2 bases, J lost 1 base, and 11 bases lay in between. The CDR3 extends over 15 amino acids. Germline V gives CDR1 MNHEY, CDR2 SMNVEV (reference sequence). CDR3 sequence: CASSLRDTIQETQYF. In DNA form, the CDR3 reads TGTGCCAGCAGTTTAAGGGATACCATCCAAGAGACCCAGTACTTC.

The chain carries TRBV7-9 and TRBJ2-1; maybe TRBD1 (5 bases). The CDR3 is 12 amino acids. The germline V and J ends were trimmed by 6 bases and 9 bases, with 12 bases remaining between them. Germline values: CDR1 SEHNR, CDR2 FQNEAQ (reference sequence). This chain's CDR3 is CASRSTGPEQFF. The CDR3 DNA follows: TGTGCCAGCAGATCAACAGGACCTGAGCAGTTCTTC.

The rearrangement joins TRBV4-2 to TRBJ1-5; D remains ambiguous. Trimming removed 0 bases at V and 4 bases at J, with 4 bases between. The CDR3 is 13 residues long. CDR1 and CDR2 from the germline V gene are LGHNA and YNFKEQ. The CDR3 DNA reads TGTGCCAGCAGCCAAGAGCAAAATCAGCCCCAGCATTTT. It yields the protein CASSQEQNQPQHF.

This rearrangement joins TRBV6-2 or TRBV6-3 to TRBJ2-3; maybe TRBD2 (7 bases). The CDR3 is 17 amino acids. Trimming shortened V by 7 bases and J by 4 bases, and 24 bases separated the two germline ends. Germline-derived CDR1 and CDR2 are MNHEY and SVGEGT. CDR3: CASNPRGGEIRADTQYF. As DNA, the CDR3 is TGTGCCAGCAACCCGAGGGGGGGTGAGATAAGGGCAGATACGCAGTATTTT.

This clonotype has a count of ten or more. The chain carries TRBV20-1 and TRBJ2-3, with 7 bases fitting TRBD2. This CDR3 spans 18 amino acids. V lost 3 bases to trimming and J lost 2 bases; unmatched junction nucleotides: 17. Germline CDR1 is DFQATT and CDR2 is SNEGSKA (reference sequence). CDR3 sequence reads: CSARIERGAVRPTDTQYF. The CDR3 DNA is TGCAGTGCTAGGATAGAGCGGGGCGCGGTTCGGCCCACAGATACGCAGTATTTT.

This clonotype showed up just a few times. The J gene is TRBJ2-5, the V gene TRBV7-3; TRBD1 is a possible D gene (5 bases). Germline lookup yields CDR1 SGHTA and CDR2 FQGTGA. V was cut by 2 bases and J by 4 bases, with 14 bases left in between. The CDR3 sequence is 15 residues long. The CDR3 reads CASSLGPSQGETQYF. CDR3 DNA: TGTGCCAGCAGCTTAGGGCCGTCCCAGGGAGAGACCCAGTACTTC.

This clonotype has more than one count but fewer than ten. V gene TRBV29-1 combines with J gene TRBJ1-4, with 7 bases fitting TRBD1. The CDR3 totals 13 residues. Losses at the gene ends were 5 bases for V and 6 bases for J; bases not matched to a gene: 6. The germline gives CDR1 SQVTM, CDR2 ANQGSEA. The CDR3 region has the DNA TGCAGCGTTCAAACAGGGGCGGATGAAAAACTGTTTTTT. Amino acids: CSVQTGADEKLFF. The full variable domain, rest sourced from reference TRBV29-1 and TRBJ1-4, is SAVISQKPSRDICQRGTSLTIQCQVDSQVTMMFWYRQQPGQSLTLIATANQGSEATYESGFVIDKFPISRPNLTFSTLTVSNMSPEDSSIYLCSVQTGADEKLFFGSGTQLSVL.

This clonotype was seen a handful of times. The V gene is TRBV7-6, the J gene TRBJ2-6; D gene uncertain. CDR3 length: 20 residues. From germline, CDR1 is SGHVS and CDR2 FNYEAQ. V was shortened by 2 bases and J by 3 bases, with 23 bases between the two germline ends. The CDR3, as DNA: TGTGCCAGCAGCTTATTCGGCCTCCAGCATTTCCGCAGTGGGGCCAACGTCCTGACTTTC. Translation: CASSLFGLQHFRSGANVLTF.

This clonotype was seen at least ten times. The V and J genes are TRBV10-2 and TRBJ2-5; D is possibly TRBD2 (6 bases). Germline CDR1 WSHSY, CDR2 SAAADI. The CDR3 has 12 amino acids. V was shortened by 8 bases and J by 5 bases, with 12 bases between the two germline ends. CDR3 bases: TGCGCCAGCGGTGGAGGGGTGGAGACCCAGTACTTC. Residues: CASGGGVETQYF.

The rearrangement uses TRBV30 and TRBJ1-2, with unresolved D. Germline CDR1 reads GTSNPN; CDR2 reads SVGIG (reference sequence). V gave up 3 bases and J gave up 4 bases, with 15 bases separating them. The CDR3 is made up of 14 amino acids. The CDR3 sequence: CAWRGISHGYGYTF. The CDR3 DNA follows: TGTGCCTGGAGGGGCATATCTCATGGCTATGGCTACACCTTC.

V gene TRBV12-3 or TRBV12-4 combines with J gene TRBJ1-1, with 7 bases lining up with TRBD1. This CDR3 has 15 amino acids. After removal of 6 bases from V and 1 base from J, the junction contained 8 bases not matched to a gene. Written as DNA, the CDR3 is TGTGCCAGCAGCCTCTTGGACAGGAAGAACACTGAAGCTTTCTTT. This codes for CASSLLDRKNTEAFF.

The rearrangement joins TRBV5-1 to TRBJ1-1; TRBD1 matches at 7 bases. After removal of 3 bases from V and 6 bases from J, the junction contained 5 bases not matched to a gene. Germline CDR1 reads SGHRS; CDR2 reads YFSETQ. CDR3 length: 13 residues. CDR3 residues: CASSSDREAEAFF. CDR3 coding DNA: TGCGCCAGCAGCTCAGACAGGGAGGCTGAAGCTTTCTTT.